The 21 T cell receptor beta chains below were found in one sample sequenced in a study of beta chain features in type 1 diabetes. The whole isolated RNA underwent reverse transcription, so sequencing captured expressed TCRB transcripts. Using immunoSEQ multiplex PCR, the repertoire was profiled, and TCRdb retains in-frame clones only, with some absent. The sample consists of a few hundred thousand clones, roughly 16% of them appearing once. The sample taken for sequencing was naive CD4+ T cells from blood. These receptor sequences come from a woman between 18 and 29 years old in good health.

In this sample, this clone turned up a few times. J is TRBJ2-1 and V is TRBV7-9, with 10 bases matching TRBD1. This CDR3 spans 14 amino acids. Germline lookup yields CDR1 SEHNR and CDR2 FQNEAQ (reference sequence). The junction had 3 bases not matched to a gene; V was cut back by 4 bases and J by 6 bases. CDR3 in amino acids: CASSSRDRGNEQFF. The CDR3, as DNA: TGTGCCAGCAGCTCCCGGGACAGGGGCAATGAGCAGTTCTTC.

This clone was detected a few times. The chain uses TRBV7-8 and TRBJ2-6; D possibly corresponds to TRBD1 (5 bases). V was pared by 5 bases and J by 0 bases, with 14 bases between. Germline V gene lookup returns CDR1 SGHVS and CDR2 FQNEAQ. This CDR3 spans 17 amino acids. The chain's CDR3 is CASSPRGHVSGANVLTF. DNA for the CDR3: TGTGCCAGCAGCCCGAGAGGACACGTCTCTGGGGCCAACGTCCTGACTTTC.

This clone has a handful of counts. This CDR3 is also generated by other DNA sequences in the sample. The chain recombines TRBV29-1 with TRBJ2-2, with D perhaps TRBD2 (7 bases). Deletions cut 4 bases from V and 0 bases from J, with 9 bases between. Looked up from germline, CDR1 is SQVTM and CDR2 is ANQGSEA. The length of the CDR3 is 14 residues. The CDR3 nucleotides are TGCAGCGTTGCGGGGGGCCCGAACACCGGGGAGCTGTTTTTT. Translation gives CSVAGGPNTGELFF.

The rearrangement joins TRBV29-1 to TRBJ2-2, with 7 bases matching TRBD2. V shed 3 bases and J 7 bases; nucleotides not matched to a gene: 14. Germline CDR1 reads SQVTM; CDR2 reads ANQGSEA. This CDR3 region has 16 residues. The CDR3 DNA sequence: TGCAGCGTTGAGAATGACGGGCGGGAGAGTCTCGGGGAGCTGTTTTTT. This translates into CSVENDGRESLGELFF.

The CDR3 protein is CASSLDWGFRGTDTQYF. The CDR3 nucleotides are TGTGCCAGCAGCTTAGACTGGGGCTTCAGGGGCACAGATACGCAGTATTTT. This chain joins TRBV11-2 and TRBJ2-3; D is perhaps TRBD1 (5 bases). The CDR3 runs 17 residues. V lost 0 bases and J lost 1, with 14 bases in between. Germline CDR1 reads SGHAT; CDR2 reads FQNNGV. The full variable domain, in which reference TRBV11-2 and TRBJ2-3 provide the parts outside the CDR3, is EAGVAQSPRYKIIEKRQSVAFWCNPISGHATLYWYQQILGQGPKLLIQFQNNGVVDDSQLPKDRFSAERLKGVDSTLKIQPAKLEDSAVYLCASSLDWGFRGTDTQYFGPGTRLTVL.

This clone has just a few counts. CDR3 sequence: CASSPRQVGGELFF. CDR3 DNA: TGTGCCAGCAGCCCCCGCCAGGTCGGCGGGGAGCTGTTTTTT. The rearrangement links TRBV9 to TRBJ2-2; no firm D call. Germline CDR1 is SGDLS and CDR2 is YYNGEE. The V and J ends lost 4 bases and 7 bases respectively, with 14 bases between them. CDR3 length: 14 residues. The full variable domain, its missing parts supplied by reference TRBV9 and TRBJ2-2, is DSGVTQTPKHLITATGQRVTLRCSPRSGDLSVYWYQQSLDQGLQFLIQYYNGEERAKGNILERFSAQQFPDLHSELNLSSLELGDSALYFCASSPRQVGGELFFGEGSRLTVL.

This clone has more than one count but fewer than ten. The chain couples TRBV20-1 to TRBJ1-2; D might be TRBD1 (6 bases). Germline CDR1 DFQATT, CDR2 SNEGSKA (reference sequence). Trimming cost V 2 bases and J 7 bases, with 8 bases left between them. The CDR3 is made up of 11 amino acids. CDR3 amino acids: CSARSRGGYTF. DNA for the CDR3: TGCAGTGCTAGATCCAGGGGTGGCTACACCTTC.

This clone was seen a few times. CDR3 sequence reads: CASSVVAGGNTDTQYF. The CDR3, as DNA: TGTGCCAGCAGCGTAGTTGCGGGAGGTAACACAGATACGCAGTATTTT. The V call is TRBV9, the J call TRBJ2-3, with 8 positions matching TRBD2. Germline CDR1 reads SGDLS; CDR2 reads YYNGEE. The CDR3 is made up of 16 amino acids. The junction had 5 bases not matched to a gene; V was cut back by 0 bases and J by 2 bases. Supplemented by reference TRBV9 and TRBJ2-3, the full variable domain reads DSGVTQTPKHLITATGQRVTLRCSPRSGDLSVYWYQQSLDQGLQFLIQYYNGEERAKGNILERFSAQQFPDLHSELNLSSLELGDSALYFCASSVVAGGNTDTQYFGPGTRLTVL.

This clone occurred a few times. CDR3 bases: TGTGCCAGCAGCGGAATGGGACACAAAAACGGGGACGAGCAGTACTTC. Translated, it gives CASSGMGHKNGDEQYF. The V call is TRBV28, the J call TRBJ2-7; tentatively, D is TRBD1 (6 bases). CDR1 and CDR2 (germline): MDHEN, SYDVKM. With 6 bases removed from V and 5 bases from J, the gap between germline ends came to 23 bases. This CDR3 has 16 amino acids.

V usage is TRBV11-2 and J usage is TRBJ2-1, with 8 positions matching TRBD2. V shed 3 bases, J shed 9 bases, and the junction held 10 bases outside the gene matches. The V gene's germline CDR1 is SGHAT and CDR2 FQNNGV. CDR3 length: 15 amino acids. The CDR3 here is CASSLSSGYGGEQFF. The CDR3 DNA sequence: TGTGCCAGCAGCTTGTCTAGCGGGTACGGGGGTGAGCAGTTCTTC.

In the case of this clone: At the DNA level, this CDR3 is encoded by other sequences in the same sample as well. The chain couples TRBV5-1 to TRBJ2-7, with a tentative D call TRBD2 (5 bases). The germline gives CDR1 SGHRS, CDR2 YFSETQ. V was trimmed by 0 bases and J by 1 base, leaving 8 bases between them. The CDR3 consists of 14 residues. CDR3 nucleotide sequence: TGCGCCAGCAGCTTGGCCAGCGGATCCTACGAGCAGTACTTC. Protein sequence: CASSLASGSYEQYF.

This clone showed up just a few times. Other DNA sequences of this sample code for an identical CDR3. This rearrangement joins TRBV5-4 to TRBJ2-7; a weak D match, TRBD1 (6 bases). Trimming took off 4 bases at V and 0 bases at J, with 11 bases between the two ends. CDR1 SGHNT and CDR2 YYREEE come from the germline V gene (reference sequence). The CDR3 length is 14 residues. This chain's CDR3 is CASSLQGVSYEQYF. The CDR3 DNA is TGTGCCAGCAGCCTACAGGGTGTCTCCTACGAGCAGTACTTC.

The chain couples TRBV18 to TRBJ1-1, with TRBD1 matching 8 bases. With 3 bases clipped from V and 2 bases from J, the junction kept 5 bases outside the gene matches. CDR3 length: 15 residues. Germline loops: CDR1 KGHSH, CDR2 LQKENI. CDR3 residues: CASSPGQGVNTEAFF. The CDR3, as DNA: TGTGCCAGCTCACCTGGACAGGGAGTCAACACTGAAGCTTTCTTT.

This clone was picked up a small number of times. This chain connects TRBV7-9 to TRBJ2-1; 7 nucleotides agree with TRBD2. The CDR3 is 17 residues long. J gave up 3 bases and V 4 bases, and 12 bases lay outside the gene matches. The germline gives CDR1 SEHNR, CDR2 FQNEAQ (reference sequence). DNA of the CDR3: TGTGCCAGCAGCTCAATTCTTCAGGGAGGGTACTACAATGAGCAGTTCTTC. This gives the protein CASSSILQGGYYNEQFF.

This clone was seen a few times. CDR3: CASSIEGGVEQFF. CDR3 coding DNA: TGTGCCAGTAGTATAGAAGGAGGGGTTGAGCAGTTCTTC. The chain couples TRBV19 to TRBJ2-1, with a possible D match to TRBD2 (6 bases). Trimming took off 0 bases at V and 9 bases at J, with 9 bases between the two ends. CDR1 and CDR2 (germline): LNHDA, SQIVND (reference sequence). CDR3 length: 13 residues.

This clone was picked up a small number of times. The chain joins TRBV5-4 to TRBJ2-5; 7 bases line up with TRBD1. Per the germline V gene, CDR1 is SGHNT and CDR2 is YYREEE (reference sequence). The length of the CDR3 is 14 residues. Trimming took 6 bases from V and 3 from J; bases not matched to a gene: 8. The CDR3 sequence is CASTWDSGKETQYF. CDR3 bases: TGTGCCAGCACCTGGGACAGCGGAAAAGAGACCCAGTACTTC.

This chain uses TRBV5-1 with TRBJ1-5; D perhaps matches TRBD1 (5 bases). The V gene lost 0 bases and the J gene lost 0 bases, with 7 bases spanning the gap. The CDR3 is made up of 15 amino acids. Germline V gene sequence: CDR1 SGHRS, CDR2 YFSETQ. The CDR3 spells CASSLGGDSNQPQHF. CDR3 nucleotide sequence: TGCGCCAGCAGCTTGGGGGGGGATAGCAATCAGCCCCAGCATTTT.

The sample holds a few counts of this clone. This rearrangement joins TRBV5-1 to TRBJ2-1, with 12 bases matching TRBD2. The CDR3 sequence is 15 residues long. The trim removed 4 bases at V and 5 bases at J, leaving 4 bases unmatched. Germline lookup yields CDR1 SGHRS and CDR2 YFSETQ. The CDR3 is CASSKTSGSHNEQFF. The CDR3 DNA follows: TGCGCCAGCAGCAAGACTAGCGGGAGCCACAATGAGCAGTTCTTC.

This clone occurred a few times. The junction differs from germline at one of its ends, possibly a read error. In DNA form, the CDR3 reads TGCACTGTTTCCTACACAGATACGCAGTATTTT. This translates into CTVSYTDTQYF. This chain links TRBV2 with TRBJ2-3, with D uncertain. The V gene's germline CDR1 is SNHLY and CDR2 FYNNEI. The CDR3 length is 11 residues.

This chain connects TRBV29-1 to TRBJ1-1; TRBD1 is a possible D gene (5 bases). Trimming shortened V by 0 bases and J by 5 bases, and 13 bases separated the two germline ends. The CDR3 consists of 14 residues. Looked up from germline, CDR1 is SQVTM and CDR2 is ANQGSEA. The CDR3 region is CSVEDHYGGTEAFF. The CDR3 DNA is TGCAGCGTTGAAGATCATTACGGGGGGACTGAAGCTTTCTTT.

This clone was seen more than once but under ten times. This chain connects TRBV6-4 to TRBJ1-1; D call uncertain. The CDR3 has 11 amino acids. Germline CDR1 MRHNA, CDR2 SNTAGT. Trimming stripped 6 bases from V and 6 bases from J, with 8 bases between. The CDR3 loop is CASRAGAEAFF. CDR3 nucleotide sequence: TGTGCCAGCAGGGCGGGTGCTGAAGCTTTCTTT.